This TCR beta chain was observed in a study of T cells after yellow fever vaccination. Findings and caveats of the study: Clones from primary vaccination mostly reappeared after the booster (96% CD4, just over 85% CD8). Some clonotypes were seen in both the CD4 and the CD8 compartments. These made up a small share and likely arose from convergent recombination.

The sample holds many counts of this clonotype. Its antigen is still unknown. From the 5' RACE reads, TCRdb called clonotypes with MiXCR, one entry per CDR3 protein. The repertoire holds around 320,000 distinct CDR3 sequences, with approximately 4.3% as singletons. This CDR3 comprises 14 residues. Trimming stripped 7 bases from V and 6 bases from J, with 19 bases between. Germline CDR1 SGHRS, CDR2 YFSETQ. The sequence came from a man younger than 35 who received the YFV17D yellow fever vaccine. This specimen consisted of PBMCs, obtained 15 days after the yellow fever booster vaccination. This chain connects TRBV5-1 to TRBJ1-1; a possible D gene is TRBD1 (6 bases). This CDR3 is CASSLARGTSEAFF. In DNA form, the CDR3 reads TGCGCCAGCTCCTTGGCCAGGGGTACGTCTGAAGCTTTCTTT.